What follows are 2 T cell receptor beta chains derived from one specimen sequenced in a study of blood T cells in healthy people across ages. The second PCR ran roughly 7 to 12 cycles with a sample-barcoded 5' primer and J-beta primers. Using its own MiXCR run on the 5' RACE reads, TCRdb lists one record per CDR3 protein. Of approximately 1.5 million distinct CDR3 sequences listed, approximately 42% are singletons. Input material: blood. The receptors were sampled from a woman aged 18-29 years in good health.

The table lists this clonotype with a few counts. The chain joins TRBV12-3 or TRBV12-4 to TRBJ2-7, with D unresolved. The CDR3 loop spans 12 amino acids. V lost 5 bases to trimming and J lost 3 bases, with 8 bases between them. CDR3 sequence: CASSRAYYEQYF. For the CDR3, the DNA is TGTGCCAGCAGTCGGGCCTACTACGAGCAGTACTTC.

This chain links TRBV4-3 with TRBJ2-5; D is undetermined. This CDR3 is built from 13 residues. Germline CDR1 LGHNA, CDR2 YSLEER. V was pared by 1 base and J by 11 bases, with 14 bases between. The CDR3 loop is CASSQGRAIEQYF. In DNA, the CDR3 is TGCGCCAGCAGCCAAGGTCGAGCGATAGAGCAGTACTTC.